This is a list of T cell receptor beta chains from one sample in a study of post-analysis software for immune sequencing data. Via MiXCR, TCRdb re-called the PCR reads, giving one row per CDR3 protein. This sample has around 770,000 distinct CDR3 sequences, with 46% found just once. Sequencing input: blood. The receptors stem from a girl aged 10 to 17 with multiple sclerosis. CDR3s include the opening cysteine and the closing phenylalanine or tryptophan. A D gene is named only where the DNA matches it firmly. Only part of the rows carry a size: once, few, many, or a class if the clone is expanded.

j_call clone_size v_call d_call cdr3_nt cdr3_aa
TRBJ2-1 NA TRBV7-9 NA TGTGCCAGCATCCAAGGGGACAATGAGCAGTTCTTC CASIQGDNEQFF
TRBJ2-3 NA TRBV5-6 NA TGTGCCAGCAGCTTGAGGGGTGTGGGGGCCGACGTGACAGATACGCAGTATTTT CASSLRGVGADVTDTQYF
TRBJ2-3 NA TRBV28 TRBD2 TGTGCCAGCAGTTTGGTCGGGGGAGGGGGCACAGATACGCAGTATTTT CASSLVGGGGTDTQYF
TRBJ2-6 few TRBV27 TRBD2 TGTGCCAGCAGTCCATATAGCGGGAGGGGCTCCTCTGGGGCCAACGTCCTGACTTTC CASSPYSGRGSSGANVLTF
TRBJ2-5 few TRBV5-6 NA TGTGCCAGCAGCTTGGTTAGGTTGGACGGCCGGGAGACCCAGTACTTC CASSLVRLDGRETQYF
TRBJ1-2 NA TRBV14 TRBD1 TGTGCCAGCAGCCTTCAACCGACAGGGGGGACTGGCTACACCTTC CASSLQPTGGTGYTF
TRBJ2-3 NA TRBV7-2 TRBD1 TGTGCCAGCAGCTCTACAGGGGACAGGACAGATACGCAGTATTTT CASSSTGDRTDTQYF
TRBJ2-1 NA TRBV12-5 TRBD2 TGTGCTAGTGGTTTACAGCGGGAGGGCCTCTTTGAGCAGTTCTTC CASGLQREGLFEQFF
TRBJ2-1 NA TRBV11-2 NA TGTGCCTATACCCCGGGCGGAAGCTCCTACAATGAGCAGTTCTTC CAYTPGGSSYNEQFF
TRBJ2-1 few TRBV5-5 NA TGTGCCAGCAGCTTGTGGATAGCAGGCAATGAGCAGTTCTTC CASSLWIAGNEQFF
TRBJ2-7 NA TRBV20-1 NA TGCAGTGCTAGGGGTCCTGCCGAGCAGTACTTC CSARGPAEQYF
TRBJ1-5 NA TRBV20-1 NA TGCAGTGCTAGAGGAACAGGGATTCAGCCCCAGCATTTT CSARGTGIQPQHF
TRBJ2-7 many TRBV27 NA TGTGCCACTTTCAGCGCCTCCTACGAGCAGTACTTC CATFSASYEQYF